Listed below are T cell receptor beta chains from one sample, sequenced in a study of blood T cells in healthy people across ages. TCRdb used MiXCR to reprocess the 5' RACE reads, holding one entry per CDR3 protein. The sample yields approximately 1,000,000 distinct CDR3 sequences, 35% to 40% seen once. The material sequenced was blood. The source is a man aged 18 to 29 in good health. Both conserved end residues are part of each CDR3. The D gene is left open where the match is weak. Only some rows state a clone size, as once, few, many or a class for expanded clones.

D	V	J	size	CDR3	DNA
.	TRBV7-9	TRBJ2-2	many	CASSLGATGELFF	TGTGCCAGCAGCTTAGGAGCCACCGGGGAGCTGTTTTTT
.	TRBV7-2	TRBJ2-1	.	CASSPGMGSYNEQFF	TGTGCCAGCAGCCCAGGGATGGGCTCCTACAATGAGCAGTTCTTC
TRBD1	TRBV27	TRBJ1-2	many	CASSSRDSYGYTF	TGTGCCAGCAGTTCCCGGGACAGCTATGGCTACACCTTC
.	TRBV7-2	TRBJ1-4	few	CASSLDRDGGNEKLFF	TGTGCCAGCAGCTTAGATCGGGACGGCGGTAATGAAAAACTGTTTTTT
.	TRBV7-2	TRBJ2-1	.	CASSPDRRNEQFF	TGTGCCAGCAGCCCAGACAGACGCAATGAGCAGTTCTTC
.	TRBV18	TRBJ2-3	.	CASPREGDTQYF	TGTGCCAGCCCACGGGAAGGAGATACGCAGTATTTT
.	TRBV12-3/TRBV12-4	TRBJ1-1	.	CASTPGQNKGAFF	TGTGCCAGCACCCCCGGACAGAACAAGGGGGCTTTCTTT
.	TRBV20-1	TRBJ1-4	.	CSAGRNNEKLFF	TGCAGTGCTGGACGGAATAATGAAAAACTGTTTTTT
.	TRBV20-1	TRBJ1-5	.	CSARDGANNQPQHF	TGCAGTGCTAGAGACGGGGCCAACAATCAGCCCCAGCATTTT
.	TRBV7-2	TRBJ2-7	once	CASSLLASYNEQYF	TGTGCCAGCAGCCTGCTAGCATCCTACAATGAGCAGTACTTC
.	TRBV3-1	TRBJ1-2	.	CASSQDSAGRERGYTF	TGTGCCAGCAGCCAAGATTCGGCGGGCAGGGAGCGTGGCTACACCTTC
.	TRBV20-1	TRBJ1-6	.	CSARGQPGAGLNSPLHF	TGCAGTGCTAGAGGTCAGCCCGGCGCAGGTTTGAATTCACCCCTCCACTTT
TRBD1	TRBV20-1	TRBJ2-5	.	CSARASGQGSLGTQYF	TGCAGTGCTAGGGCCTCGGGACAGGGGTCGTTAGGGACCCAGTACTTC
.	TRBV20-1	TRBJ2-2	.	CSASFSGTGELFF	TGCAGTGCTTCCTTCAGTGGGACCGGGGAGCTGTTTTTT
TRBD1	TRBV7-9	TRBJ2-5	few	CASSFGQGAQETQYF	TGTGCCAGCAGCTTTGGACAGGGGGCGCAGGAGACCCAGTACTTC
TRBD1	TRBV10-3	TRBJ2-7	.	CAITNRGENYEQYF	TGTGCCATCACCAACAGGGGGGAAAACTACGAGCAGTACTTC
.	TRBV12-3/TRBV12-4	TRBJ2-3	.	CASTLLGGPTDTQYF	TGTGCCAGCACCCTATTGGGGGGGCCAACAGATACGCAGTATTTT
.	TRBV5-1	TRBJ2-1	many	CASSLVQSVNEQFF	TGCGCCAGCAGCTTAGTACAGTCCGTCAATGAGCAGTTCTTC
.	TRBV9	TRBJ1-1	.	CASSVGVGRNTEAFF	TGTGCCAGCAGCGTAGGGGTAGGGAGGAACACTGAAGCTTTCTTT
.	TRBV15	TRBJ2-3	few	CATSHRTGRGDTQYF	TGTGCCACCAGCCACCGGACAGGGAGGGGAGATACGCAGTATTTT
.	TRBV6-6	TRBJ1-2	few	CASSQQVNYGYTF	TGTGCCAGCAGTCAACAGGTGAACTATGGCTACACCTTC
TRBD2	TRBV20-1	TRBJ2-1	.	CSARDQRGTYNEQFF	TGCAGTGCTAGAGATCAGCGGGGGACTTACAATGAGCAGTTCTTC
TRBD1	TRBV5-5	TRBJ2-3	.	CASTLQGALGTDTQYF	TGTGCCAGCACCCTACAGGGGGCGCTTGGCACAGATACGCAGTATTTT
.	TRBV7-2	TRBJ2-7	.	CASSLSGHYEQYF	TGTGCCAGCAGCTTATCGGGACACTACGAGCAGTACTTC
TRBD2	TRBV20-1	TRBJ2-2	.	CSASYFGGTGELFF	TGCAGTGCTAGTTATTTCGGGGGGACCGGGGAGCTGTTTTTT
.	TRBV6-1	TRBJ2-1	.	CASSLAPGALDGQFF	TGTGCCAGCAGTCTTGCGCCGGGGGCCCTAGATGGGCAGTTCTTC
.	TRBV27	TRBJ2-1	.	CASTLRGDSYNEQFF	TGTGCCAGCACATTAAGGGGGGACTCCTACAATGAGCAGTTCTTC
.	TRBV2	TRBJ2-5	few	CASSEWNGQETQYF	TGTGCCAGCAGTGAATGGAACGGACAAGAGACCCAGTACTTC
.	TRBV19	TRBJ2-7	.	CASSTLRAYEQYF	TGTGCCAGTAGTACGCTCAGGGCCTACGAGCAGTACTTC
TRBD2	TRBV12-3/TRBV12-4	TRBJ2-3	.	CASSLAPAGGPEDTQYF	TGTGCCAGCAGTTTAGCCCCAGCGGGGGGGCCGGAAGATACGCAGTATTTT
.	TRBV6-6	TRBJ2-1	few	CASSYVANEQFF	TGTGCCAGCAGTTACGTGGCGAATGAGCAGTTCTTC
.	TRBV6-5	TRBJ1-1	few	CASSYPTGEAFF	TGTGCCAGCAGTTACCCAACGGGGGAAGCTTTCTTT
TRBD1	TRBV9	TRBJ2-7	once	CASSTQQGGYEQYF	TGTGCCAGCAGCACTCAACAGGGGGGCTACGAGCAGTACTTC
TRBD1	TRBV2	TRBJ1-2	.	CASSTTGGIGGYTF	TGTGCCAGCAGCACAACAGGGGGAATCGGCGGCTACACCTTC
TRBD1	TRBV30	TRBJ2-2	.	CAWRPTGATNTGELFF	TGTGCCTGGAGACCGACAGGGGCCACGAACACCGGGGAGCTGTTTTTT
.	TRBV6-6	TRBJ1-2	many	CASSYVDGYTF	TGTGCCAGCAGTTACGTGGATGGCTACACCTTC
.	TRBV6-5	TRBJ1-1	.	CASRYLTQGSEAFF	TGTGCCAGCAGGTACCTAACCCAGGGTTCTGAAGCTTTCTTT
TRBD1	TRBV4-3	TRBJ2-3	few	CASSRGDSLTDTQYF	TGCGCCAGCAGCCGAGGGGACAGCCTCACAGATACGCAGTATTTT
.	TRBV27	TRBJ1-2	.	CASSLLGEGNGYTF	TGTGCCAGCAGTTTACTGGGGGAGGGCAATGGCTACACCTTC
.	TRBV3-1	TRBJ2-7	.	CASSQAAYYEQYF	TGTGCCAGCAGCCAGGCAGCATATTACGAGCAGTACTTC
.	TRBV10-3	TRBJ1-5	.	CAISESGSSDQPQHF	TGTGCCATCAGTGAGTCTGGCAGCTCTGATCAGCCCCAGCATTTT
.	TRBV6-5	TRBJ2-7	few	CASSYSKSGSYEQYF	TGTGCCAGCAGTTACTCGAAGTCAGGGAGCTACGAGCAGTACTTC
.	TRBV5-1	TRBJ1-1	many	CASSLGQQNTEAFF	TGCGCCAGCAGCTTGGGACAGCAGAACACTGAAGCTTTCTTT
.	TRBV9	TRBJ1-2	few	CASSSLGPSYDYTF	TGTGCCAGCAGCTCCCTAGGTCCTTCTTATGACTACACCTTC